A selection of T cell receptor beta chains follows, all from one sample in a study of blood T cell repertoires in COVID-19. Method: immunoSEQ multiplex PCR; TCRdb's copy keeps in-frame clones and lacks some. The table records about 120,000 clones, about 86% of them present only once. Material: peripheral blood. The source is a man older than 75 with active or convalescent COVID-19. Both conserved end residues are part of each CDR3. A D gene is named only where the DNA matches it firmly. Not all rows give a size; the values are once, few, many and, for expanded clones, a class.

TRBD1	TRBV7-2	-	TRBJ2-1	CASRVTGGNEQFF	TGTGCCAGCAGAGTAACAGGGGGCAATGAGCAGTTCTTC
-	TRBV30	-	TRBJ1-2	CAWSANYGYTF	TGTGCCTGGAGTGCGAACTATGGCTACACCTTC
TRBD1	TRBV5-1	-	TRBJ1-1	CASSYTGANTEAFF	TGCGCCAGCAGCTATACAGGGGCGAACACTGAAGCTTTCTTT
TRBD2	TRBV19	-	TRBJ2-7	CASSSGLAVEYEQYF	TGTGCCAGTAGTTCAGGACTAGCGGTGGAATACGAGCAGTACTTC
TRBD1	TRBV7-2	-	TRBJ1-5	CTSSLSVDRAHQPQHF	TGTACCAGCAGCTTATCCGTCGACAGGGCCCATCAGCCCCAGCATTTT
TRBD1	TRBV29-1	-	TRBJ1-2	CSVWTGGPGGYTF	TGCAGCGTCTGGACAGGGGGTCCTGGGGGCTACACCTTC
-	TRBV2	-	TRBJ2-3	CASSESDYTDTQYF	TGTGCCAGCAGTGAATCGGACTACACAGATACGCAGTATTTT
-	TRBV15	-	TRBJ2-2	CATSRGRANTGELFF	TGTGCCACCAGCAGAGGGCGGGCAAACACCGGGGAGCTGTTTTTT
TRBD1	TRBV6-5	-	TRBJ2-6	CASRVQGSGANVLTF	TGTGCCAGCAGGGTACAGGGGTCTGGGGCCAACGTCCTGACTTTC
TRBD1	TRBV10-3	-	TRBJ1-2	CATHPTRDSTNYGYTF	TGTGCCACGCACCCAACCCGGGACAGTACTAACTATGGCTACACCTTC
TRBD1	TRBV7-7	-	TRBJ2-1	CASSFGWTGYVNEQFF	TGTGCTAGCAGCTTTGGTTGGACAGGGTACGTCAATGAGCAGTTCTTC
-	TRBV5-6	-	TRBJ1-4	CASSSRQSEKLFF	TGTGCCAGCAGCTCTAGACAGTCTGAAAAACTGTTTTTT
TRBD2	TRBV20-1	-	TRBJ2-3	CSASLLAGGDTQYF	TGCAGTGCTAGTCTCCTAGCGGGGGGTGATACGCAGTATTTT
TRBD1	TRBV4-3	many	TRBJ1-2	CASSQVPTGDYGYTF	TGCGCCAGCAGCCAAGTTCCCACAGGGGACTATGGCTACACCTTC
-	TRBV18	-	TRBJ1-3	CASSPTQTTSGNTIYF	TGTGCCAGCTCACCAACCCAGACAACCTCTGGAAACACCATATATTTT
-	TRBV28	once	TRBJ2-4	CASSSMMTPVAKNIQYF	TGTGCCAGCAGTTCGATGATGACACCGGTAGCCAAAAACATTCAGTACTTC
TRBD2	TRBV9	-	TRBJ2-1	CASSVGFRGGGNEQFF	TGTGCCAGCAGCGTAGGTTTTCGAGGCGGGGGAAATGAGCAGTTCTTC
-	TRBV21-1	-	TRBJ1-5	CASSKRTDDSNQPQHF	TGTGCCAGCAGCAAGCGGACAGATGATAGCAATCAGCCCCAGCATTTT
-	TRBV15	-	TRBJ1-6	CATSRDSGFFSGSSYNSPLHF	TGTGCCACCAGCAGAGATTCGGGTTTTTTCTCCGGCAGCTCCTATAATTCACCCCTCCACTTT
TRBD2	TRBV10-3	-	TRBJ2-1	CAIGSGSSYNEQFF	TGTGCCATCGGAAGCGGGAGCTCCTACAATGAGCAGTTCTTC
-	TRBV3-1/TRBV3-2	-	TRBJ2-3	CASTEGTTDTQYF	TGTGCCAGCACGGAGGGAACCACAGATACGCAGTATTTT